This T cell receptor beta chain is drawn from a study of blood T cell repertoires in COVID-19. The overall study: Italy, Spain and the United States were the sources of the convalescent and acute COVID-19 samples.

CDR1 MGHRA and CDR2 YSYEKL come from the germline V gene. Between the trimmed V and J ends, which lost 0 bases and 1 base, there was a span of 9 bases. CDR3 length: 15 residues. Assay used: immunoSEQ multiplex PCR; TCRdb lists only in-frame clones, some missing. The table records some 320,000 clones, around 90% of them present only once. The age range of participants was about 18 to 90 years, with residence in about two dozen US areas. Participants' reported clinical history set cohort assignment. What the recovered Cohort 3 donors had was two negative PCRs, clearance, or symptom resolution. Material: PBMCs or T cells enriched from blood (not recorded which). This chain links TRBV4-1 with TRBJ1-1, with unresolved D. The TCR was taken from a man in his sixties who had recovered from COVID-19. The CDR3: CASSQDLAGNTEAFF. The CDR3 DNA follows: TGCGCCAGCAGCCAAGATTTGGCGGGGAACACTGAAGCTTTCTTT.